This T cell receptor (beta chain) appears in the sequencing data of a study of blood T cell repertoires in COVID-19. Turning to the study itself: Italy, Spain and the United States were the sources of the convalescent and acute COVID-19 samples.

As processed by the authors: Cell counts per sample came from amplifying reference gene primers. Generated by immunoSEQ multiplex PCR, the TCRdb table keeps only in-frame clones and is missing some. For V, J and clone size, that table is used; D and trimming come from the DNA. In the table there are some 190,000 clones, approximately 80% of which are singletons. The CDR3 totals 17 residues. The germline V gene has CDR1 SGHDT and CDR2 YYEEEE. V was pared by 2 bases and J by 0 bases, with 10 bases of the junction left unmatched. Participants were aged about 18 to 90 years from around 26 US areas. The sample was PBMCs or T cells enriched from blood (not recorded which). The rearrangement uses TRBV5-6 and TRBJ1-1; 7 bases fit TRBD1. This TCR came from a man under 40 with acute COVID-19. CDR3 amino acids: CASSLQGSQRMNTEAFF. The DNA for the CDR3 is TGTGCCAGCAGCTTACAGGGGAGTCAGAGGATGAACACTGAAGCTTTCTTT.